The next 7 T cell receptor beta chains were all read from a single sample in a study of long-term antiretroviral therapy in people with HIV. At survey level, the immunoSEQ assay was run in its v3.0 version. Libraries were prepared by immunoSEQ multiplex PCR; TCRdb keeps only in-frame clonotypes and omits some of them. The data contain over 40,000 clones, approximately 94% of them singletons. The sample was unsorted PBMCs, taken roughly 9.4 years after starting antiretroviral therapy. These receptors were collected from a man aged 25-45 years with HIV.

This chain connects TRBV7-2 to TRBJ2-2; no clear D. The germline gives CDR1 SGHTA, CDR2 FQGNSA. This CDR3 spans 12 amino acids. Trimming took 2 bases from V and 6 from J, leaving 4 bases between them. The CDR3 is CASSLTAGELFF. Here the CDR3 DNA reads TGTGCCAGCAGCTTAACGGCCGGGGAGCTGTTTTTT.

The chain employs TRBV12-5 and TRBJ2-1; D perhaps matches TRBD2 (5 bases). This CDR3 comprises 14 residues. Germline V gene lookup returns CDR1 LGHNT and CDR2 FRNRAP. The V end was cut by 1 base, the J end by 4 bases, with 8 bases between. The chain's CDR3 is CASGLGPGYNEQFF. In DNA, the CDR3 is TGTGCTAGTGGTTTGGGTCCGGGGTACAATGAGCAGTTCTTC.

The rearrangement joins TRBV7-3 to TRBJ2-7; D may be TRBD1 (6 bases). In germline, CDR1 is SGHTA, CDR2 FQGTGA. This CDR3 has 15 amino acids. Trimming took 2 bases from V and 0 from J, leaving 11 bases between them. CDR3 nucleotide sequence: TGTGCCAGCAGCTTAGTCACAGGGAGCTCCTACGAGCAGTACTTC. Translation: CASSLVTGSSYEQYF.

The chain links TRBV4-1 to TRBJ2-7; a possible D gene is TRBD1 (6 bases). The V end lost 1 base, the J end lost 8 bases, and 18 bases lay between the germline ends. CDR3 length: 15 amino acids. CDR1 is MGHRA, CDR2 YSYEKL, per germline. CDR3 amino acids: CASSQGWGHLSQQYF. CDR3 coding DNA: TGCGCCAGCAGCCAAGGCTGGGGACACCTTTCACAGCAGTACTTC.

The chain carries TRBV5-4 and TRBJ1-2; D unclear. Germline assignment: CDR1 SGHNT and CDR2 YYREEE (reference sequence). V was trimmed by 5 bases and J by 7 bases, leaving 12 bases between them. The CDR3 totals 12 residues. CDR3 DNA: TGTGCCAGCAGGGCCGTCGAGTCTGGCTACACCTTC. Its translation: CASRAVESGYTF.

J is TRBJ2-2 and V is TRBV13; 9 positions agree with TRBD1. V lost 0 bases to trimming and J lost 7 bases; unmatched junction nucleotides: 9. CDR1 and CDR2 from the germline V gene are PRHDT and FYEKMQ (reference sequence). This CDR3 has 17 residues. CDR3 coding DNA: TGTGCCAGCAGCTTAGGCAAGGACAGGGGAGTGTACGGGGAGCTGTTTTTT. Translated: CASSLGKDRGVYGELFF.

The chain recombines TRBV28 with TRBJ1-6; D might be TRBD1 (6 bases). CDR3 length: 16 residues. Germline V gene data show CDR1 as MDHEN and CDR2 as SYDVKM. V gave up 5 bases and J gave up 7 bases, with 18 bases separating them. For the CDR3, the DNA is TGTGCCAGCAGTGTCCAGGGGCCGAAATTGAATTCACCCCTCCACTTT. Its translation is CASSVQGPKLNSPLHF.